The clone carrying this T cell receptor (beta chain) was seen a handful of times. Antigen: not known. The data were taken from a study of CD8+ T cells in alopecia areata. Study conclusions and caveats: For lesional scalp, especially alopecia totalis/universalis, clonality was higher than in normal scalp. With just one nonresponder, it is still uncertain whether baseline CD8+ expansion relates to response.

Extracted RNA was reverse transcribed, and the resulting cDNA served as sequencing template. Generated by immunoSEQ multiplex PCR, the TCRdb table keeps only in-frame clones and is missing some. The repertoire consists of roughly 190,000 clones, with 60% to 70% occurring once and the leading ten covering roughly 0.7%. Germline lookup yields CDR1 ENHRY and CDR2 SYGVKD. The CDR3 is made up of 14 amino acids. Trimming removed 6 bases from V and 6 bases from J; junction bases left unmatched: 8. This sample's treatment: oral pan-JAK inhibitor, 5-10 mg twice daily. Alopecia areata patients had lesional scalp punch biopsies and peripheral blood taken from them.

V usage is TRBV10-3 and J usage is TRBJ2-7; 10 bases are a match to TRBD2. This sample comprised CD4+ T cells sorted from blood, obtained at week 4, from a patient treated with tofacitinib. The TCR originated in a human donor with alopecia areata. Here the CDR3 DNA reads TGTGCCATCAGCCCAAGCGGGAGGGGGGGCGAGCAGTACTTC. As protein: CAISPSGRGGEQYF.